This T cell receptor beta chain came from a study of blood T cell repertoires in COVID-19 (dated by TCRdb to about 2020). Describing the broader study: The collaborator samples originated in the United States, Italy and Spain and spanned the acute and convalescent phases of COVID-19. The material from the prospective study consisted of cDNA or gDNA derived from T cells, B-cell-depleted T cells, or PBMCs. The dataset comprised deeply sampled blood TCRbeta repertoires from subjects exposed to, actively infected with, or recovered from COVID-19. A freely available public database, intended as a resource for researchers studying the immune response to SARS-CoV-2, is where the repertoires were released. The samples were drawn from two sources: the first 160 participants of the ongoing ImmuneRACE study, and approximately 1,300 subjects contributed by 6 global collaborators. A de-identified subject ID, COVID-19 status, age in years and sex were almost always included in the sample metadata. Where HLA class I and class II types were available, the types were taken from metadata supplied by the sample provider, not from assay-based typing.

At one collaborating source in Seattle, patients were enrolled during active infection and were followed longitudinally through the course of disease. Whole blood was collected in K2EDTA tubes by collaborating institutions according to the institutions' own protocols. For TCRbeta analysis, collaborators shipped samples as frozen whole blood, isolated PBMCs, or DNA extracted from either of those sample types. TCRbeta CDR3 regions were amplified from genomic DNA using the immunoSEQ Assay, a bias-controlled multiplex PCR. Per the original workflow: The number of nucleated cells in each sample was estimated from the amplification of reference gene primers within the assay. Sequence reads were collapsed and filtered to measure the absolute abundance of every unique TCRbeta CDR3 rearrangement. For each sample, productive Simpson clonality was calculated by taking the square root of Simpson's diversity index across productive rearrangements. TCRdb mirrors the immuneACCESS table, restricted to in-frame sequences. Some clones are absent from its copies; in checked studies, under half trace to an unresolved V gene, and the reason for the others is unknown. The DNA was the basis for D and trimming; V, J and clone size are from that table. Counted in this sample were tens of thousands of clones; about 89% of them appeared once. 2.5% to 3.5% of the sample goes to the ten largest clones.

Clipping removes 4 bases from V and 1 base from J, with 5 as the unmatched junction base count. The germline V gene supplies CDR1 SGDLS and CDR2 YYNGEE. Spanning cysteine to phenylalanine, the CDR3 consists of 14 amino acids. Just CDR3 DNA is preserved here, 42 bases in frame from base 1. Worth noting for this clone: Its antigen is still unknown. No base-level quality is on record; no much larger clone is a single base apart.

Paper-wide results and their limitations: Clinical and demographic metadata were provided uncurated, with the amount varying by source and participant.

The TCR comes from a man in his forties or fifties with COVID-19, enrolled during active disease. The V and J segments used are TRBV9 and TRBJ2-7; 7 bases in the middle match TRBD1. The sample taken for sequencing was peripheral blood. The DNA sequence reads TGTGCCAGCAGCACCCGACAGGGTTCCTACGAGCAGTACTTC. The translation is CASSTRQGSYEQYF.